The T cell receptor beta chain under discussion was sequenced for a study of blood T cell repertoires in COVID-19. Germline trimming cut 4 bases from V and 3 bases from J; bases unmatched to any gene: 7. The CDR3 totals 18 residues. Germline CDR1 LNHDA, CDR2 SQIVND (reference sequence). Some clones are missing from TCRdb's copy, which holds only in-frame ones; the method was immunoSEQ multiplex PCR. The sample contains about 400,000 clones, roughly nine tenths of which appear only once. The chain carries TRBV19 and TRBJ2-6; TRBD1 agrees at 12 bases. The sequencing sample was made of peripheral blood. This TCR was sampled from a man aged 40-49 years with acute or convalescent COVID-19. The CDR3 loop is CASSTRDRGRYGANVLTF. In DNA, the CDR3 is TGTGCCAGTAGTACCCGGGACAGGGGGCGTTATGGGGCCAACGTCCTGACTTTC.